These 25 T cell receptor beta chains originate from one sample sequenced in a study of read filtering for tumor transcriptome and immune sequencing. From 300 to 400 ng of RNA, a library with molecular barcoded alpha/delta and beta/gamma adaptors was made. TCRdb itself ran the reads through MiXCR, one entry per CDR3 protein. The sample records about 62,000 distinct CDR3 sequences, approximately 19% being singletons. The source material was a population of CD138-negative cells sorted from bone marrow. The origin of the receptors is a donor aged 40 or older with multiple myeloma.

Concerning this clonotype itself: At one end, the junction sequence differs from germline, possibly due to a read error. V is TRBV20-1 and J is TRBJ1-5; 7 bases agree with TRBD1. Per germline, CDR1 DFQATT and CDR2 SNEGSKA (reference sequence). CDR3 size: 14 residues. The CDR3 DNA is TGCAGTGCTAGCACAGGGGTCGACAATCAGCTCCAGCATTTT. Protein: CSASTGVDNQLQHF.

This clonotype was detected many times. The V call is TRBV20-1, the J call TRBJ1-1; no definite D call. The CDR3 extends over 13 amino acids. Trimming pared 7 bases from V and 0 bases from J, leaving 12 bases between. Germline CDR1 reads DFQATT; CDR2 reads SNEGSKA (reference sequence). CDR3 residues: CSDGGAMNTEAFF. CDR3 sequence (DNA): TGCAGTGATGGAGGAGCAATGAACACTGAAGCTTTCTTT.

The table lists this clonotype with a few counts. The chain carries TRBV28 and TRBJ2-3; D gene ambiguous. The CDR3 sequence is 13 residues long. CDR1 and CDR2 from the germline V gene are MDHEN and SYDVKM. Trimming left V 3 bases short and J 0 bases short, with 4 bases between. Written as DNA, the CDR3 is TGTGCCAGCAGTTTCGACAGCACAGATACGCAGTATTTT. Its translation: CASSFDSTDTQYF.

This clonotype was counted at least ten times. The chain has TRBV20-1 and TRBJ2-3; D is ambiguous. This CDR3 is 14 amino acids long. Germline V gives CDR1 DFQATT, CDR2 SNEGSKA (reference sequence). The ends were cut back, 1 base at V and 0 bases at J, with 8 bases in the middle. CDR3 sequence reads: CSARVVLSTDTQYF. CDR3 DNA sequence: TGCAGTGCTAGAGTCGTGCTTAGCACAGATACGCAGTATTTT.

This clonotype is medium-sized (0.01 to 0.1%) in the sample. The V and J genes are TRBV7-3 and TRBJ2-1, with D hard to call. The germline gives CDR1 SGHTA, CDR2 FQGTGA. The V end was cut by 0 bases, the J end by 0 bases, with 6 bases between. The CDR3 is 15 residues long. The CDR3 coding sequence is TGTGCCAGCAGCTTAACCCCAGACTCCTACAATGAGCAGTTCTTC. As protein: CASSLTPDSYNEQFF.

To note about this clonotype: This may be a read error, as it is one base from a much larger clone. The chain carries TRBV12-3 or TRBV12-4 and TRBJ1-2; unclear D gene. The CDR3 sequence is 15 residues long. The V and J ends lost 4 bases and 9 bases respectively, with 21 bases between them. CDR3 sequence: CASSSRDWVADSYTF. CDR3 bases: TGTGCCAGCAGTTCTCGCGATTGGGTGGCTGATAGCTACACCTTC.

This clonotype was counted at least ten times. Relative to the germline gene, one junction end is altered; a read error may explain this. This rearrangement joins TRBV7-7 to TRBJ2-1; D possibly uses TRBD1 or TRBD2 (5 bases each). Germline V lookup: CDR1 SSHAT, CDR2 FNYEAQ (reference sequence). The CDR3 spans 16 residues. The CDR3, as DNA: TGTGCTAGCAGCTTAGCCGGGGCTTCCCCCTACAATGAGCAGTTCTTC. Protein product: CASSLAGASPYNEQFF.

Ten or more counts support this clonotype. The chain employs TRBV2 and TRBJ2-2, with D uncertain. With 4 bases removed from V and 6 bases from J, the gap between germline ends came to 15 bases. The CDR3 consists of 15 residues. Per the germline V gene, CDR1 is SNHLY and CDR2 is FYNNEI. The CDR3: CASSAVKVGAGELFF. The CDR3 nucleotides read TGTGCCAGCAGTGCGGTGAAGGTGGGCGCCGGGGAGCTGTTTTTT.

This clonotype was counted ten times or more. The chain employs TRBV7-6 and TRBJ2-3, with TRBD2 identical over 12 bases. CDR1 is SGHVS and CDR2 is FNYEAQ in the germline V gene. J was trimmed by 0 bases and V by 6 bases; bases with no gene match: 4. The CDR3 length is 16 residues. This chain's CDR3 is CASRPGTSGSTDTQYF. CDR3 sequence (DNA): TGTGCCAGCAGGCCCGGGACTAGCGGGAGCACAGATACGCAGTATTTT.

This clonotype was counted between two and nine times. The V gene is TRBV20-1, the J gene TRBJ2-2; 11 bases fit TRBD1. J lost 5 bases, V lost 3 bases, and 2 bases had no gene match. Germline values: CDR1 DFQATT, CDR2 SNEGSKA (reference sequence). The CDR3 length is 14 residues. For the CDR3, the DNA is TGCAGTGCTAGTAGGGACAGGGGGACCGGGGAGCTGTTTTTT. Its protein product is CSASRDRGTGELFF.

This rearrangement joins TRBV20-1 to TRBJ2-2; a possible D gene is TRBD2 (5 bases). From germline, CDR1 is DFQATT and CDR2 SNEGSKA (reference sequence). This CDR3 is built from 13 residues. Trimming pared 8 bases from V and 1 base from J, leaving 11 bases between. CDR3 loop: CSLRGGNTGELFF. Written as DNA, the CDR3 is TGCAGTTTGAGAGGAGGGAACACCGGGGAGCTGTTTTTT.

This clonotype occurred many times. This chain connects TRBV20-1 to TRBJ2-1, with 7 bases that match TRBD2. The V gene end was trimmed by 6 bases and the J gene end by 4 bases; junction bases not matched to a gene: 9. Looked up from germline, CDR1 is DFQATT and CDR2 is SNEGSKA (reference sequence). The CDR3 has 14 amino acids. CDR3 bases: TGCAGTGCCCGAACTAGCGCCCCATACAATGAGCAGTTCTTC. This codes for CSARTSAPYNEQFF.

This sequence joins TRBV19 and TRBJ1-1; D not certain. CDR1 LNHDA and CDR2 SQIVND come from the germline V gene (reference sequence). The CDR3 runs 13 residues. The V gene lost 2 bases and the J gene lost 0 bases, with 4 bases spanning the gap. CDR3 coding DNA: TGTGCCAGTAGTATATTAATGAACACTGAAGCTTTCTTT. Protein product: CASSILMNTEAFF.

Worth noting for this clonotype: One end of the junction is discordant with germline, which a read error may explain. The rearrangement links TRBV2 to TRBJ2-1, with 7 bases lining up with TRBD2. The CDR3 has 14 residues. Germline CDR1 reads SNHLY; CDR2 reads FYNNEI. The CDR3 sequence is CASRGGSSYHDQFF. The DNA of the CDR3 is TGTGCCAGCAGGGGGGGGTCGTCCTACCATGATCAGTTCTTC.

This clonotype was picked up many times. J is TRBJ1-1 and V is TRBV5-1, with TRBD1 identical over 8 bases. The germline CDR1 and CDR2 sequences are SGHRS and YFSETQ. The J segment lost 1 base and the V segment lost 4 bases, leaving 6 bases of the junction unmatched. CDR3 size: 15 residues. The CDR3 reads CASSPWGTGNTEAFF. The CDR3 bases are TGCGCCAGCAGCCCCTGGGGGACAGGGAACACTGAAGCTTTCTTT.

The table lists this clonotype with a count of one. It is likely a read error: a sequence one base away is far more abundant. V gene TRBV11-3 combines with J gene TRBJ1-3; no firm D call. CDR1 is SGHNT, CDR2 YENEEA, per germline. The CDR3 sequence is 15 residues long. CDR3 sequence reads: CASRNAPSSGNTVYF. The CDR3 nucleotides read TGTGCCAGCAGGAACGCCCCGAGCTCTGGAAACACCGTATATTTT. Together with reference TRBV11-3 and TRBJ1-3, the CDR3 gives the full variable domain: EAGVVQSPRYKIIEKKQPVAFWCNPISGHNTLYWYLQNLGQGPELLIRYENEEAVDDSQLPKDRFSAERLKGVDSTLKIQPAELGDSAVYLCASRNAPSSGNTVYFGEGSWLTVV.

This clonotype is termed medium-sized. The V call is TRBV7-8, the J call TRBJ2-1; 9 bases are a match to TRBD2. The trim removed 5 bases at V and 0 bases at J, leaving 11 bases unmatched. The CDR3 totals 18 residues. From germline, CDR1 is SGHVS and CDR2 FQNEAQ. Here the CDR3 reads CASSPQAGGPSSYNEQFF. CDR3 sequence (DNA): TGTGCCAGCAGCCCGCAAGCGGGAGGCCCTAGCTCCTACAATGAGCAGTTCTTC.

This clonotype was picked up many times. The rearrangement links TRBV5-1 to TRBJ1-6, with a possible D match to TRBD1 (6 bases). Trimming left V 4 bases short and J 7 bases short, with 15 bases between. Germline CDR1 SGHRS, CDR2 YFSETQ. This CDR3 has 15 amino acids. The CDR3 is CASSPGDVGNSPLHF. The CDR3, as DNA: TGCGCCAGCAGCCCAGGGGACGTCGGCAATTCACCCCTCCACTTT.

This clonotype was picked up many times. V and J are TRBV10-3 and TRBJ2-1; maybe TRBD2 (5 bases). Trimming shortened V by 7 bases and J by 6 bases, and 10 bases separated the two germline ends. The CDR3 loop spans 12 amino acids. Germline CDR1 and CDR2: ENHRY and SYGVKD. The DNA for the CDR3 is TGTGCCATCATGCGGGCGGGCAATGAGCAGTTCTTC. As protein: CAIMRAGNEQFF.

Many counts were recorded for this clonotype. V usage is TRBV20-1 and J usage is TRBJ2-7; 7 bases are shared with TRBD1. Trimming at V came to 1 base and at J to 3 bases, leaving 0 bases not matched to a gene. The CDR3 runs 12 residues. The germline V gene has CDR1 DFQATT and CDR2 SNEGSKA (reference sequence). The DNA for the CDR3 is TGCAGTGCTAGAGGGACAGGCTACGAGCAGTACTTC. Translation: CSARGTGYEQYF.

This clonotype was detected many times. A much larger clonotype is one base distant, so this may be a read error. V is TRBV6-5 and J is TRBJ2-6; either TRBD1 or TRBD2 may supply D (5 bases each). CDR1 and CDR2 from the germline V gene are MNHEY and SVGAGI. Trimming removed 2 bases from V and 2 bases from J, with 19 bases in between. This CDR3 region has 19 residues. In nucleotides, the CDR3 is TGTGCCAGCAGTTACGGGAAACTGGGACGAAGCCCTGGGGCCAACGTCCTGACTTTC. Protein sequence: CASSYGKLGRSPGANVLTF.

There are a few counts of this clonotype. This chain joins TRBV9 and TRBJ2-1; TRBD2 matches at 13 bases. CDR1 is SGDLS, CDR2 YYNGEE, per germline. V shed 3 bases, J shed 1 base, and the junction held 4 bases outside the gene matches. The CDR3 runs to 17 residues. The CDR3 bases are TGTGCCAGCAGCGGTTCGACTAGCGGGGGGTCCTACAATGAGCAGTTCTTC. This translates into CASSGSTSGGSYNEQFF.

This clonotype was counted many times. The CDR3, as DNA: TGTGCCTGGAGTTTTGGGGATGGGGGGCAGTTCTTC. Protein: CAWSFGDGGQFF. This chain links TRBV30 with TRBJ2-1; D tentatively fits TRBD1 or TRBD2 (5 bases each). The germline V and J ends were trimmed by 2 bases and 12 bases, with 14 bases remaining between them. The germline V gene has CDR1 GTSNPN and CDR2 SVGIG (reference sequence). The CDR3 sequence is 12 residues long. The full variable domain, with the rest looked up from reference TRBV30 and TRBJ2-1, is SQTIHQWPATLVQPVGSPLSLECTVEGTSNPNLYWYRQAAGRGLQLLFYSVGIGQISSEVPQNLSASRPQDRQFILSSKKLLLSDSGFYLCAWSFGDGGQFFGPGTRLTVL.

V is TRBV5-4 and J is TRBJ1-1, with D perhaps matching TRBD1 (5 bases). The germline gives CDR1 SGHNT, CDR2 YYREEE (reference sequence). CDR3 length equals 16 residues. V shed 0 bases and J shed 0 bases, with 12 bases lying between them. The CDR3 DNA sequence: TGTGCCAGCAGCTTGGGCAGGGCCGCTTTGAACACTGAAGCTTTCTTT. It specifies CASSLGRAALNTEAFF.

This clonotype was counted many times. This sequence joins TRBV7-3 and TRBJ1-1, with 7 bases fitting TRBD1. V was pared by 5 bases and J by 3 bases, with 6 bases of the junction left unmatched. CDR1 is SGHTA and CDR2 is FQGTGA in the germline V gene. The CDR3 runs 14 residues. The CDR3 bases are TGTGCCAGCAGCCCGACAGGGAGTGACACTGAAGCTTTCTTT. Protein: CASSPTGSDTEAFF.